This T cell receptor beta chain was recovered during a study of T cell changes during pregnancy in multiple sclerosis. Germline assignment: CDR1 SGHTA and CDR2 FQGNSA. Trimming pared 4 bases from V and 4 bases from J, leaving 11 bases between. CDR3 length: 13 amino acids. Assay used: immunoSEQ multiplex PCR; TCRdb lists only in-frame clones, some missing. The data show some 80,000 clones, roughly 94% seen once. This chain joins TRBV7-2 and TRBJ2-7; no firm D call. This clonotype originated in a female donor with multiple sclerosis, enrolled in a pregnancy study. The sequencing used CD4+ T cells from peripheral blood mononuclear cells, collected after pregnancy. The CDR3, as DNA: TGTGCCAGCAGCTCCTCCTGGAGATACGAGCAGTACTTC. Translated: CASSSSWRYEQYF.